The 16 T cell receptor beta chains below were found in one sample sequenced in a study of T cells after yellow fever vaccination. TCRdb reprocessed the 5' RACE reads via MiXCR and lists one record per CDR3 protein. The data contain 600,000 to 750,000 distinct CDR3 sequences, about 12% of them seen just once; the ten biggest clones take up more than 13%. The sequencing here drew on PBMCs, taken on the day of the yellow fever booster vaccination. All receptors derive from a man aged 25 to 40 who received the YFV17D yellow fever vaccine.

The DNA for the CDR3 is TGCAGTGCTAGTAGTGGATCGGGGCCCTACAATGAGCAGTTCTTC. Its translation is CSASSGSGPYNEQFF. This chain links TRBV20-1 with TRBJ2-1, with D perhaps assigned TRBD1 or TRBD2 (5 bases each). This CDR3 spans 15 amino acids. V lost 3 bases to trimming and J lost 2 bases, with 14 bases between them. Per germline, CDR1 DFQATT and CDR2 SNEGSKA (reference sequence).

This chain uses TRBV7-2 with TRBJ2-7; D ambiguous. The ends were cut back, 5 bases at V and 0 bases at J, with 8 bases in the middle. This CDR3 has 13 residues. Germline V gene lookup returns CDR1 SGHTA and CDR2 FQGNSA. As DNA, the CDR3 is TGTGCCAGCAGCCCAGACTTCTCCTACGAGCAGTACTTC. It is translated as CASSPDFSYEQYF.

This chain uses TRBV6-5 with TRBJ2-1; 8 bases fit TRBD2. CDR1 and CDR2 from the germline V gene are MNHEY and SVGAGI. The trim removed 4 bases at V and 10 bases at J, leaving 15 bases unmatched. This CDR3 has 16 amino acids. This chain's CDR3 is CASSSHGTRVADEQFF. In DNA, the CDR3 is TGTGCCAGCAGTTCTCATGGGACTAGGGTCGCGGACGAGCAGTTCTTC.

This rearrangement joins TRBV5-1 to TRBJ2-1, with 12 bases matching TRBD2. Losses at the gene ends were 5 bases for V and 12 bases for J; bases not matched to a gene: 18. CDR1 is SGHRS and CDR2 is YFSETQ in the germline V gene. The CDR3 totals 17 residues. Here the CDR3 DNA reads TGCGCCAGCAGAGGGCTAGCGGGAGGGCTTACTTTATGGCGGCAGTTCTTC. Amino acids: CASRGLAGGLTLWRQFF.

The gene calls are TRBV7-2 and TRBJ1-6; D ambiguous. The CDR3 runs 15 residues. The V gene's germline CDR1 is SGHTA and CDR2 FQGNSA. V dropped 4 bases and J dropped 7 bases, with 14 bases sitting between them. The DNA for the CDR3 is TGTGCCAGCAGCTCACGCCCCCATGGCAATTCACCCCTCCACTTT. This sequence encodes CASSSRPHGNSPLHF.

The rearrangement links TRBV3-1 to TRBJ2-5; 7 nucleotides align to TRBD2. The CDR3 is 15 amino acids. Per germline, CDR1 LGHDT and CDR2 YNNKEL (reference sequence). V shed 2 bases and J 1 base; nucleotides not matched to a gene: 4. The CDR3 bases are TGTGCCAGCAGCCAACCCGGGAGGTCCCAAGAGACCCAGTACTTC. Residues: CASSQPGRSQETQYF.

The genes are TRBV9 and TRBJ2-7; 11 nucleotides align to TRBD2. With 0 bases clipped from V and 5 bases from J, the junction kept 7 bases outside the gene matches. Germline V gene lookup returns CDR1 SGDLS and CDR2 YYNGEE. This CDR3 spans 16 amino acids. This CDR3 reads CASSVEIAGGFHEQYF. CDR3 DNA: TGTGCCAGCAGCGTAGAAATAGCGGGAGGGTTTCACGAGCAGTACTTC.

The genes are TRBV25-1 and TRBJ2-2; D is possibly TRBD2 (5 bases). CDR3 length equals 13 residues. Germline V CDR1 and CDR2: MGHDK, SYGVNS. V lost 5 bases to trimming and J lost 5 bases, with 9 bases between them. The CDR3 coding sequence is TGTGCCAGCAGTCGTCGGGGTACCGGGGAGCTGTTTTTT. It codes for CASSRRGTGELFF. The full variable domain, rest sourced from reference TRBV25-1 and TRBJ2-2, is EADIYQTPRYLVIGTGKKITLECSQTMGHDKMYWYQQDPGMELHLIHYSYGVNSTEKGDLSSESTVSRIRTEHFPLTLESARPSHTSQYLCASSRRGTGELFFGEGSRLTVL.

Only a few counts were recorded for this clonotype. This chain connects TRBV20-1 to TRBJ1-1, with TRBD1 as a possible D gene (5 bases). Per germline, CDR1 DFQATT and CDR2 SNEGSKA (reference sequence). Trimming took 1 base from V and 1 from J, leaving 10 bases between them. This CDR3 contains 14 residues. DNA for the CDR3: TGCAGTGCTAGAGGTGGGGGGTGGAACACTGAAGCTTTCTTT. This encodes CSARGGGWNTEAFF.

As for this clonotype: At one of its ends the junction is not consistent with the germline gene, which may arise from a read error. The chain has TRBV20-1 and TRBJ2-7; the match to TRBD2 covers 9 bases. The CDR3 extends over 16 amino acids. Germline loops: CDR1 DFQATT, CDR2 SNEGSKA (reference sequence). CDR3 in DNA: TGCTGTGCTAGAGTCCTAGCGGGACTACAACCGGACGAGCAGTACTTC. Translating it yields CCARVLAGLQPDEQYF.

This clonotype occurred a few times. The V call is TRBV19, the J call TRBJ2-1; D is ambiguous. The CDR3 loop spans 13 amino acids. V was cut by 7 bases and J by 6 bases, with 13 bases left in between. CDR1 is LNHDA, CDR2 SQIVND, per germline (reference sequence). The CDR3 protein is CASMGPSGNEQFF. CDR3 coding DNA: TGTGCCAGTATGGGCCCCTCCGGCAATGAGCAGTTCTTC.

The chain combines TRBV6-1 with TRBJ2-1, with TRBD2 identical over 7 bases. The V segment lost 10 bases and the J segment 3 bases; nucleotides outside the gene matches: 21. The length of the CDR3 is 18 residues. Per germline, CDR1 MNHNS and CDR2 SASEGT. Here the CDR3 reads CATSQVPAGEGYYNEQFF. The DNA of the CDR3 is TGTGCCACCTCCCAAGTTCCGGCGGGGGAGGGGTACTACAATGAGCAGTTCTTC.

This clonotype was seen a few times. The DNA for the CDR3 is TGCAGTGCTGCCTGGGCCGGACGCAATCAGCCCCAGCATTTT. The encoded protein is CSAAWAGRNQPQHF. The chain couples TRBV20-1 to TRBJ1-5; D uncertain. Per the germline V gene, CDR1 is DFQATT and CDR2 is SNEGSKA (reference sequence). This CDR3 comprises 14 residues. Trimming stripped 5 bases from V and 2 bases from J, with 13 bases between.

This clonotype was recorded a few times. The chain links TRBV20-1 to TRBJ1-6, with 11 bases aligning to TRBD1. The CDR3 contains 13 residues. Looked up from germline, CDR1 is DFQATT and CDR2 is SNEGSKA (reference sequence). Trimming cost V 1 base and J 11 bases; bases outside gene matches: 1. CDR3 DNA: TGCAGTGCTAGAGGGGACAGGGGGACACCCCTCCACTTT. This sequence encodes CSARGDRGTPLHF.

J is TRBJ2-6 and V is TRBV15; weak D call: TRBD1 (6 bases). The germline V gene has CDR1 LNHNV and CDR2 YYDKDF (reference sequence). Trimming took 6 bases from V and 2 from J, leaving 11 bases between them. The CDR3 is 15 amino acids. Here the CDR3 reads CATSGGKPGANVLTF. CDR3 in DNA: TGTGCCACCAGTGGGGGCAAACCTGGGGCCAACGTCCTGACTTTC.

This clonotype was counted only a few times. This chain joins TRBV10-3 and TRBJ1-1, with D tentatively TRBD1 (5 bases). V shed 6 bases and J shed 1 base, with 9 bases lying between them. Germline V gene sequence: CDR1 ENHRY, CDR2 SYGVKD. The CDR3 has 13 amino acids. CDR3 coding DNA: TGTGCCATCAGAATACAGGAGAACACTGAAGCTTTCTTT. This encodes CAIRIQENTEAFF.